The subject of this entry is one TCR beta chain. This record belongs to a study of Ad26.COV2.S vaccination and SARS-CoV-2 variants. Assay: immunoSEQ multiplex PCR; the TCRdb copy retains only in-frame clones and omits some. The repertoire has about 350,000 clones, 80% to 90% of them found once; the top ten carry roughly 4.8%. Germline V CDR1 and CDR2: LGHDT, YNNKEL (reference sequence). The CDR3 has 17 amino acids. Trimming removed 0 bases from V and 5 bases from J, with 18 bases in between. Regarding treatment: roughly 19 received Ad26.COV2.S at low or high dose, single or two shots; about 5 received placebo; per-sample allocation not given. Repertoires come from day 63 after the first vaccine or placebo injection.

This sequence joins TRBV3-1 (or the pseudogene TRBV3-2) and TRBJ2-3, with D hard to call. The material was peripheral blood, obtained in a trial of Ad26.COV2.S vaccine versus placebo. This TCR came from a person between 18 and 65 years old who received the Ad26.COV2.S COVID-19 vaccine or a placebo. The CDR3 DNA follows: TGTGCCAGCAGCCAAGAGTTTGGACGGAATTTGGTAGATACGCAGTATTTT. Protein product: CASSQEFGRNLVDTQYF.